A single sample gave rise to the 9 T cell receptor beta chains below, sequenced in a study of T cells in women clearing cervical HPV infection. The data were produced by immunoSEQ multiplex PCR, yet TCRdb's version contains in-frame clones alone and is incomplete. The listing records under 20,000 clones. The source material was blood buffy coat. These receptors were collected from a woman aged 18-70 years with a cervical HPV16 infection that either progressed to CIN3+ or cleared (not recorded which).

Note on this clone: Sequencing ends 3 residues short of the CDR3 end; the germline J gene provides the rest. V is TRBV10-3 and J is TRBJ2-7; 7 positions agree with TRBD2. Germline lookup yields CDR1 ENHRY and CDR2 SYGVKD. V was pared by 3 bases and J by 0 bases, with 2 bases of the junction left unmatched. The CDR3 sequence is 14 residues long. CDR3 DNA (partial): TGTGCCATCAGTGATGAGCGGGGCTCCTACGAG. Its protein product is CAISDERGSYE. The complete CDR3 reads CAISDERGSYEQYF.

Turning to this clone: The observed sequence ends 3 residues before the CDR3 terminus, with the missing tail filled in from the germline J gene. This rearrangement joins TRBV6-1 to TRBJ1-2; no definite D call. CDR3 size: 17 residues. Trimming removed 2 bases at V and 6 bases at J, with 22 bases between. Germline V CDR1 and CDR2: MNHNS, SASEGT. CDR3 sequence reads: CASSENLSRVLLNGYTF. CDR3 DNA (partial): TGTGCCAGCAGTGAAAACCTCTCGAGGGTTCTTCTTAATGGC.

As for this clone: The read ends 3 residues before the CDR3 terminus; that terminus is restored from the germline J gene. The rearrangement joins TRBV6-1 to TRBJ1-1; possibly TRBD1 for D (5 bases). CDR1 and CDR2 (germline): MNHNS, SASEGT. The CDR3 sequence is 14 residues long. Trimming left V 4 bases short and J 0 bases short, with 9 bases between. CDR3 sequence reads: CASSATEMNTEAFF. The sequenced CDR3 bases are TGTGCCAGCAGTGCGACAGAGATGAACACTGAA.

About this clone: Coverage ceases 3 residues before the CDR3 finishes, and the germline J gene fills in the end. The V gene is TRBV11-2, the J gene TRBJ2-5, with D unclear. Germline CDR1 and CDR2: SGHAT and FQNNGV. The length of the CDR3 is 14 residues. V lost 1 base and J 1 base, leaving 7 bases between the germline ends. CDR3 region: CASSLGLVQETQYF. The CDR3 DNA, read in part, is TGTGCCAGCAGCTTAGGTTTAGTCCAAGAGACC.

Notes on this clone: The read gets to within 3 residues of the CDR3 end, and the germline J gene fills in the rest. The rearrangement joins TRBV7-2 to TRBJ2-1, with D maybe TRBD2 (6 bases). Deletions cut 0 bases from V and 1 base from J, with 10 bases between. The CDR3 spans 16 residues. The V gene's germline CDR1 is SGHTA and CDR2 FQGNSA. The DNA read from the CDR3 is TGTGCCAGCAGCTTAGCCGGGGGTGGGTCCTACAATGAG. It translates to CASSLAGGGSYNE. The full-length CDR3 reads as CASSLAGGGSYNEQFF.

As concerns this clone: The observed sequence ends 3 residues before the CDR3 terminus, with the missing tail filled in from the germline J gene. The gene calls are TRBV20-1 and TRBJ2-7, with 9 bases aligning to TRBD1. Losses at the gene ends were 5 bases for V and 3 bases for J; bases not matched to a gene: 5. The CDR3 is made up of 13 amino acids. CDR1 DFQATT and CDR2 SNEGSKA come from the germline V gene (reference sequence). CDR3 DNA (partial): TGCAGTGCTCCAGGGACAGGGCTCTACGAG. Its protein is CSAPGTGLYE. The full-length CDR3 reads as CSAPGTGLYEQYF.

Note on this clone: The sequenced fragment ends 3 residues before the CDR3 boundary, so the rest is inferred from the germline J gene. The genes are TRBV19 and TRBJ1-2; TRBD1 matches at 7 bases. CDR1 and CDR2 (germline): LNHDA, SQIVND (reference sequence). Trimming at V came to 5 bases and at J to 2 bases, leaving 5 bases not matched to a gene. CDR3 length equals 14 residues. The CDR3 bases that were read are TGTGCCAGTAGTCCCCAGACAGGGAACTATGGC. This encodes CASSPQTGNYG. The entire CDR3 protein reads CASSPQTGNYGYTF.

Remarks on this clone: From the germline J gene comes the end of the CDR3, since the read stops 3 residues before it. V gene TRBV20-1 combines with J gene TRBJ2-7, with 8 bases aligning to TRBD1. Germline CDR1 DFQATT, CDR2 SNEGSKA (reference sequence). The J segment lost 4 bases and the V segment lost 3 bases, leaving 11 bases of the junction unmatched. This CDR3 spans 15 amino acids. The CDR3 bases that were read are TGCAGTGCTAGTTCCCCCGACAGGGGACAATACGAG. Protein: CSASSPDRGQYE. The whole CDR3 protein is CSASSPDRGQYEQYF.

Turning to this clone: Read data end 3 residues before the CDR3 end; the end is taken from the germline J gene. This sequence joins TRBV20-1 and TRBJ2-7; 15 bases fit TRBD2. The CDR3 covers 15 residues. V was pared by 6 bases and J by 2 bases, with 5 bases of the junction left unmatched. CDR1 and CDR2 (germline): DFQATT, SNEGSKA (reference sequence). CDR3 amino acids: CSAAGTSGGTYEQYF. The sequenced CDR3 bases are TGCAGTGCAGCTGGGACTAGCGGGGGGACCTACGAG.